Each of the 7 T cell receptor beta chains below was sequenced from the same sample in a study of blood T cell repertoires in COVID-19. The assay was immunoSEQ multiplex PCR, and TCRdb's table has in-frame clones only and misses some. Of under 130,000 clones listed, approximately 90% are singletons. The sequenced sample consisted of peripheral blood. The receptors shown here come from a woman of 80 years or more in a cohort sampled during active COVID-19.

V is TRBV3-1 (or the pseudogene TRBV3-2) and J is TRBJ2-1, with D tentatively TRBD2 (5 bases). CDR1 is LGHDT, CDR2 YNNKEL, per germline (reference sequence). Deletions cut 0 bases from V and 5 bases from J, with 8 bases between. CDR3 length: 14 residues. DNA for the CDR3: TGTGCCAGCAGCCAAGACCCCGGGGACAATGAGCAGTTCTTC. This translates into CASSQDPGDNEQFF.

This clone was counted a single time. Here the CDR3 reads CASSYSLAAGVVEEKLFF. The CDR3 nucleotides read TGTGCCAGCAGTTACTCGCTCGCCGCAGGGGTGGTAGAAGAAAAACTGTTTTTT. The rearrangement uses TRBV6-2 or TRBV6-3 and TRBJ1-4, with a weak D call TRBD1 (6 bases). This CDR3 region has 18 residues. Germline lookup yields CDR1 MNHEY and CDR2 SVGEGT. Trimming took 0 bases from V and 8 from J, leaving 22 bases between them.

The chain has TRBV2 and TRBJ2-1, with D perhaps TRBD2 (6 bases). The length of the CDR3 is 14 residues. The germline V and J ends were trimmed by 3 bases and 4 bases, with 10 bases remaining between them. Germline V gene data show CDR1 as SNHLY and CDR2 as FYNNEI. The CDR3 region is CASSEPGTYNEQFF. The CDR3, as DNA: TGTGCCAGCAGTGAGCCCGGGACTTACAATGAGCAGTTCTTC.

CDR3 residues: CASSTLLAPSEQFF. CDR3 sequence (DNA): TGTGCCAGCAGCACCTTATTAGCGCCCAGTGAGCAGTTCTTC. V and J are TRBV7-2 and TRBJ2-1; D might be TRBD2 (5 bases). Looked up from germline, CDR1 is SGHTA and CDR2 is FQGNSA. Trimming cost V 5 bases and J 9 bases, with 17 bases left between them. This CDR3 spans 14 amino acids.

This chain links TRBV5-1 with TRBJ2-2; possible D gene TRBD2, 6 bases. V was pared by 4 bases and J by 6 bases, with 19 bases between. Germline V gene data show CDR1 as SGHRS and CDR2 as YFSETQ. The CDR3 consists of 16 residues. CDR3 nucleotides: TGCGCCAGCAGCGGAGAACCAGGAGGGGAGGCCGGGGAGCTGTTTTTT. Translation: CASSGEPGGEAGELFF. The variable domain in full, with the rest retrieved from reference TRBV5-1 and TRBJ2-2, is KAGVTQTPRYLIKTRGQQVTLSCSPISGHRSVSWYQQTPGQGLQFLFEYFSETQRNKGNFPGRFSGRQFSNSRSEMNVSTLELGDSALYLCASSGEPGGEAGELFFGEGSRLTVL.

This chain uses TRBV5-1 with TRBJ2-2, with D perhaps TRBD1 (7 bases). The V gene's germline CDR1 is SGHRS and CDR2 YFSETQ. Trimming took 1 base from V and 7 from J, leaving 11 bases between them. CDR3 length: 14 amino acids. This CDR3 reads CASSLTGEVGELFF. CDR3 DNA: TGCGCCAGCAGCTTGACAGGGGAGGTCGGGGAGCTGTTTTTT. Filled out from reference TRBV5-1 and TRBJ2-2, the complete variable domain reads KAGVTQTPRYLIKTRGQQVTLSCSPISGHRSVSWYQQTPGQGLQFLFEYFSETQRNKGNFPGRFSGRQFSNSRSEMNVSTLELGDSALYLCASSLTGEVGELFFGEGSRLTVL.

A single count supports this clone. This chain joins TRBV5-1 and TRBJ2-7; a possible D gene is TRBD2 (6 bases). The V gene lost 8 bases and the J gene lost 3 bases, with 18 bases spanning the gap. CDR1 and CDR2 (germline): SGHRS, YFSETQ. The CDR3 totals 14 residues. CDR3 bases: TGCGCCAGTAGGGAGGTCGGAGCCTACTACGAGCAGTACTTC. Translation: CASREVGAYYEQYF.